This T cell receptor (beta chain) was captured in a study of cytomegalovirus exposure and HLA in healthy donors. Study-level background: A preliminary data release comprised roughly 85 million unique TCRs obtained from HLA-typed donors.

PCR was performed using 60 Vbeta and 13 Jbeta primers. TCRdb's copy holds only in-frame clones and misses some; the assay was immunoSEQ multiplex PCR. Of approximately 190,000 clones in the sample, roughly 80% were seen once. The CDR3 runs 13 residues. CDR1 is GTSNPN and CDR2 is SVGIG in the germline V gene (reference sequence). V was pared by 5 bases and J by 3 bases, with 7 bases of the junction left unmatched. The chain combines TRBV30 with TRBJ2-7; TRBD1 agrees at 7 bases. This clonotype was obtained from a man aged 35 to 55 in good health and CMV-seropositive. The sequenced sample consisted of PBMCs. CDR3 coding DNA: TGTGCCTGGGGGGATGGACAGGTCTACGAGCAGTACTTC. This gives the protein CAWGDGQVYEQYF.